Listed below are T cell receptor beta chains from one sample, sequenced in a study of cytotoxic CD8 clonotypes in ibrutinib-treated CLL. This table comes from immunoSEQ multiplex PCR, and its TCRdb copy is limited to in-frame clones, with some not included. The sample shows 200,000 to 250,000 clones, about four fifths of them seen only once. The source was PBMCs, collected after 12 months of ibrutinib treatment. All receptors derive from a human donor with chronic lymphocytic leukemia. The CDR3 runs from the conserved cysteine through the conserved F or W. A D gene is named only where the DNA matches it firmly. Clone size appears in some rows only: once, few, many, or a class for an expanded clone.

d_gene: NA
abundance: NA
v_gene: TRBV7-8
j_gene: TRBJ2-1
CDR3nt: TGTGCCAGCGGATTACTAGGATCCTACAATGAGCAGTTCTTC
CDR3aa: CASGLLGSYNEQFF

d_gene: NA
abundance: NA
v_gene: TRBV20-1
j_gene: TRBJ2-7
CDR3nt: TGCAGTGCTAGTGCGGACTACGAGCAGTACTTC
CDR3aa: CSASADYEQYF

d_gene: NA
abundance: once
v_gene: TRBV14
j_gene: TRBJ2-3
CDR3nt: TGTGCCAGCAGCCAAGATCTTTTGACGCAGTATTTT
CDR3aa: CASSQDLLTQYF

d_gene: NA
abundance: NA
v_gene: TRBV15
j_gene: TRBJ2-5
CDR3nt: TGTGCCACCAGCAACCCCCAGGAGACCCAGTACTTC
CDR3aa: CATSNPQETQYF

d_gene: NA
abundance: few
v_gene: TRBV14
j_gene: TRBJ2-6
CDR3nt: TGTGCCAGCAGCCAGGGTGGCTCTGGGGCCAACGTCCTGACTTTC
CDR3aa: CASSQGGSGANVLTF

d_gene: NA
abundance: NA
v_gene: TRBV19
j_gene: TRBJ2-5
CDR3nt: TGTGCCAGTTGGGGCCAAGAGACCCAGTACTTC
CDR3aa: CASWGQETQYF

d_gene: NA
abundance: NA
v_gene: TRBV2
j_gene: TRBJ2-2
CDR3nt: TGTGCCAGCAGTCACCCTTGGGAGGTCTCCGGGGAGCTGTTTTTT
CDR3aa: CASSHPWEVSGELFF

d_gene: TRBD1
abundance: NA
v_gene: TRBV2
j_gene: TRBJ1-2
CDR3nt: TGTGCCAGCAGGGGACAGGTCAACTATGGCTACACCTTC
CDR3aa: CASRGQVNYGYTF

d_gene: NA
abundance: few
v_gene: TRBV10-3
j_gene: TRBJ2-7
CDR3nt: TGTGCCATCAGTGAGGGCGTTCCCGGGCAGTACTTC
CDR3aa: CAISEGVPGQYF

d_gene: NA
abundance: NA
v_gene: TRBV10-1
j_gene: TRBJ2-7
CDR3nt: TGCGCCAGCAGTGATTGGGAGAGCCACTACGAGCAGTACTTC
CDR3aa: CASSDWESHYEQYF

d_gene: TRBD2
abundance: once
v_gene: TRBV28
j_gene: TRBJ2-1
CDR3nt: TGTGCCAGCAGTTTCGGCGGGAGGGCGAACAATGAGCAGTTCTTC
CDR3aa: CASSFGGRANNEQFF

d_gene: TRBD1
abundance: NA
v_gene: TRBV13
j_gene: TRBJ1-2
CDR3nt: TGTGCCAGCAGCCTCCGGGACAGGGCCAACTATGGCTACACCTTC
CDR3aa: CASSLRDRANYGYTF

d_gene: NA
abundance: few
v_gene: TRBV28
j_gene: TRBJ1-2
CDR3nt: TGTGCCAGCAGCCGCCCGCTTATCGGGTATGGCTACACCTTC
CDR3aa: CASSRPLIGYGYTF

d_gene: TRBD1
abundance: NA
v_gene: TRBV19
j_gene: TRBJ2-3
CDR3nt: TGTGCCAGTAGTATCCCCCATCGGGGGACAGGGGAAACAGATACGCAGTATTTT
CDR3aa: CASSIPHRGTGETDTQYF

d_gene: NA
abundance: NA
v_gene: TRBV7-6
j_gene: TRBJ1-6
CDR3nt: TGTGCCAGCAGTCCCACCCAGATTCTCTATAATTCACCCCTCCACTTT
CDR3aa: CASSPTQILYNSPLHF

d_gene: TRBD2
abundance: NA
v_gene: TRBV6-1
j_gene: TRBJ2-5
CDR3nt: TGTGCCAGCAGTGAAGCCCGGACTAGCGGGGCGGAGACCCAGTACTTC
CDR3aa: CASSEARTSGAETQYF

d_gene: NA
abundance: NA
v_gene: TRBV7-9
j_gene: TRBJ1-2
CDR3nt: TGTGCCAGCAGCCGTGGGACGACGGTTGAGGGCTACACCTTC
CDR3aa: CASSRGTTVEGYTF

d_gene: NA
abundance: few
v_gene: TRBV7-8
j_gene: TRBJ2-3
CDR3nt: TGTGCCAGCAGCTTAGTGGTAGCGGCCCCTAACACAGATACGCAGTATTTT
CDR3aa: CASSLVVAAPNTDTQYF

d_gene: TRBD1
abundance: few
v_gene: TRBV9
j_gene: TRBJ1-6
CDR3nt: TGTGCCAGCAGCGTAAGTCCGGACAGGGGCGATTCACCCCTCCACTTT
CDR3aa: CASSVSPDRGDSPLHF

d_gene: TRBD1
abundance: NA
v_gene: TRBV28
j_gene: TRBJ2-7
CDR3nt: TGTGCCAGCTCAAGTTCGGACAGGGGCCGGGAGCAGTACTTC
CDR3aa: CASSSSDRGREQYF

d_gene: NA
abundance: NA
v_gene: TRBV6-1
j_gene: TRBJ2-1
CDR3nt: TGTGCCAGCACGGACAGCGGATATGAGCAGTTCTTC
CDR3aa: CASTDSGYEQFF

d_gene: NA
abundance: few
v_gene: TRBV10-3
j_gene: TRBJ2-5
CDR3nt: TGTGCCATCAGTGAGGCCGAGACCCAGTACTTC
CDR3aa: CAISEAETQYF

d_gene: NA
abundance: many
v_gene: TRBV6-4
j_gene: TRBJ2-1
CDR3nt: TGTGCCAGCAGTGACCGGGACTCCTACAATGAGCAGTTCTTC
CDR3aa: CASSDRDSYNEQFF

d_gene: NA
abundance: NA
v_gene: TRBV5-4
j_gene: TRBJ1-1
CDR3nt: TGTGCCAGCAGCTTGGAGGGGAGCACTGAAGCTTTCTTT
CDR3aa: CASSLEGSTEAFF

d_gene: NA
abundance: NA
v_gene: TRBV1
j_gene: TRBJ2-1
CDR3nt: TGCACCAGCAGCCTAAAGCGGGAGGCCTCCTACAATGAGCAGTTCTTC
CDR3aa: CTSSLKREASYNEQFF

d_gene: TRBD2
abundance: NA
v_gene: TRBV27
j_gene: TRBJ2-1
CDR3nt: TGTGCCAGCAGTACTCGAGGACTAGCGGGAGGGGGTTACAATGAGCAGTTCTTC
CDR3aa: CASSTRGLAGGGYNEQFF

d_gene: NA
abundance: NA
v_gene: TRBV30
j_gene: TRBJ1-4
CDR3nt: TGTGCCTGGAGTGTGGGAGGTTCTAATGAAAAACTGTTTTTT
CDR3aa: CAWSVGGSNEKLFF

d_gene: TRBD2
abundance: NA
v_gene: TRBV27
j_gene: TRBJ2-3
CDR3nt: TGTGCCAGCAGGGTGGGGAGGGCCTCAGATACGCAGTATTTT
CDR3aa: CASRVGRASDTQYF

d_gene: TRBD2
abundance: NA
v_gene: TRBV4-2
j_gene: TRBJ2-5
CDR3nt: TGTGCCAGCAGACATAGCGGGGAGCTCCAAGAGACCCAGTACTTC
CDR3aa: CASRHSGELQETQYF

d_gene: TRBD2
abundance: NA
v_gene: TRBV28
j_gene: TRBJ2-5
CDR3nt: TGTGCCAGCAGTTTAGCGGGGGGTCGGGAGACCCAGTACTTC
CDR3aa: CASSLAGGRETQYF

d_gene: NA
abundance: NA
v_gene: TRBV21-1
j_gene: TRBJ1-2
CDR3nt: TGTGCCGCGTGCCGGGGACAGGGCTACTATGGCTACACCTTC
CDR3aa: CAACRGQGYYGYTF

d_gene: NA
abundance: NA
v_gene: TRBV27
j_gene: TRBJ1-1
CDR3nt: TGTGCCAGCAGTCCGGATTATGGGACACCTGAAGCTTTCTTT
CDR3aa: CASSPDYGTPEAFF

d_gene: NA
abundance: NA
v_gene: TRBV28
j_gene: TRBJ1-5
CDR3nt: TGTGCCAGCAGTCCTCGGAAAGGTACCAATCAGCCCCAGCATTTT
CDR3aa: CASSPRKGTNQPQHF

d_gene: NA
abundance: NA
v_gene: TRBV25-1
j_gene: TRBJ2-5
CDR3nt: TGTGCCAGCAGTGAAGGGGGCAGGGTGCACCGAAAAGAGACCCAGTACTTC
CDR3aa: CASSEGGRVHRKETQYF

d_gene: NA
abundance: NA
v_gene: TRBV5-1
j_gene: TRBJ2-7
CDR3nt: TGCGCCAGCAGCCAGGGCTTCCCCTACGAGCAGTACTTC
CDR3aa: CASSQGFPYEQYF